This T cell receptor (beta chain) stems from a study of blood T cell repertoires in COVID-19. There are 14 residues in the CDR3. Germline V CDR1 and CDR2: MNHEY, SVGAGI. The V and J ends lost 7 bases and 4 bases, in that order; junction bases with no gene match: 7. Per the study methods: Estimates of nucleated cell counts were drawn from the amplification of reference gene primers. Clones were sequenced by immunoSEQ multiplex PCR, and TCRdb holds only the in-frame ones, with some missing. Clonal size and the V and J genes are those of that table, whereas D and trimming came from the DNA. The data contain approximately 220,000 clones, 82% of them singletons.

The V call is TRBV6-5, the J call TRBJ1-5; 7 nucleotides line up with TRBD1. Sequenced input: peripheral blood. The sequence derives from a woman in her seventies with acute or convalescent COVID-19. The CDR3 sequence: CASNPGGLNQPQHF. The CDR3 bases are TGTGCCAGCAACCCAGGGGGGTTGAATCAGCCCCAGCATTTT.